A single sample gave rise to the 30 T cell receptor beta chains below, sequenced in a study of shared clonotypes between healthy human individuals. Assay used: immunoSEQ multiplex PCR; TCRdb lists only in-frame clones, some missing. The sample yields 2 million to 2.5 million clones, 95% seen once. The source material was naive CD4+ T cells sorted from blood. Subset denoted: CD45RA+ positively selected. The receptors stem from a man in his late teens or twenties in good health.

The chain is built from TRBV30 and TRBJ1-5; 8 nucleotides agree with TRBD1. V was pared by 4 bases and J by 0 bases, with 2 bases of the junction left unmatched. Germline CDR1 reads GTSNPN; CDR2 reads SVGIG (reference sequence). The CDR3 sequence is 14 residues long. The CDR3 nucleotides are TGTGCCTGGACCGGGACAGGTAGCAATCAGCCCCAGCATTTT. Translated: CAWTGTGSNQPQHF. Looking up the rest from reference TRBV30 and TRBJ1-5 gives the full variable domain: SQTIHQWPATLVQPVGSPLSLECTVEGTSNPNLYWYRQAAGRGLQLLFYSVGIGQISSEVPQNLSASRPQDRQFILSSKKLLLSDSGFYLCAWTGTGSNQPQHFGDGTRLSIL.

The V gene is TRBV5-4, the J gene TRBJ1-1; D may be TRBD1 (5 bases). The CDR3 is 15 residues long. Germline V lookup: CDR1 SGHNT, CDR2 YYREEE (reference sequence). Trimming cost V 0 bases and J 2 bases, with 11 bases left between them. CDR3 protein: CASSLGGFPNTEAFF. DNA of the CDR3: TGTGCCAGCAGCTTGGGGGGGTTCCCTAACACTGAAGCTTTCTTT.

The gene calls are TRBV30 and TRBJ1-1; a possible D gene is TRBD1 (5 bases). Trimming pared 1 base from V and 2 bases from J, leaving 11 bases between. This CDR3 is built from 14 residues. Germline V gives CDR1 GTSNPN, CDR2 SVGIG (reference sequence). The DNA of the CDR3 is TGTGCCTGGAGTGCCGGGACGTACAACACTGAAGCTTTCTTT. This encodes CAWSAGTYNTEAFF.

This CDR3 is CASSFIGHEQYF. DNA for the CDR3: TGTGCCAGCAGCTTCATTGGGCACGAGCAGTACTTC. J is TRBJ2-7 and V is TRBV5-5, with D uncertain. Trimming removed 2 bases from V and 5 bases from J, with 8 bases in between. This CDR3 spans 12 amino acids. Germline V gene data show CDR1 as SGHKS and CDR2 as YYEKEE (reference sequence).

J is TRBJ2-7 and V is TRBV10-1; TRBD1 might be the D (6 bases). Trimming took 5 bases from V and 0 from J, leaving 8 bases between them. Germline V gene sequence: CDR1 WNHNN, CDR2 SYGVQD (reference sequence). The CDR3 is 13 residues long. CDR3 sequence reads: CASSRTASYEQYF. CDR3 nucleotides: TGCGCCAGCAGTAGGACAGCCTCCTACGAGCAGTACTTC.

This chain connects TRBV5-1 to TRBJ2-7; D may be TRBD1 (6 bases). This CDR3 is built from 15 residues. Germline CDR1 SGHRS, CDR2 YFSETQ. Between the trimmed V and J ends, which lost 4 bases and 0 bases, there was a span of 14 bases. CDR3 coding DNA: TGCGCCAGCAGCCACGGACAGTTTGGCTCCTACGAGCAGTACTTC. Translation: CASSHGQFGSYEQYF.

The V call is TRBV7-6, the J call TRBJ1-3; D ambiguous. The ends were cut back, 1 base at V and 0 bases at J, with 7 bases in the middle. Per the germline V gene, CDR1 is SGHVS and CDR2 is FNYEAQ. The CDR3 consists of 15 residues. DNA of the CDR3: TGTGCCAGCAGCTTAGGGGAGAGCTCTGGAAACACCATATATTTT. This translates into CASSLGESSGNTIYF.

The rearrangement links TRBV7-9 to TRBJ2-4, with D uncertain. The CDR3 covers 14 residues. V lost 3 bases to trimming and J lost 11 bases, with 17 bases between them. CDR1 and CDR2 from the germline V gene are SEHNR and FQNEAQ (reference sequence). CDR3 sequence: CASSFTAGAGVQYF. The CDR3, as DNA: TGTGCCAGCAGCTTTACGGCCGGAGCTGGCGTTCAGTACTTC.

The V call is TRBV28, the J call TRBJ1-2, with TRBD1 matching 11 bases. CDR1 MDHEN and CDR2 SYDVKM come from the germline V gene. The trim removed 3 bases at V and 6 bases at J, leaving 6 bases unmatched. The CDR3 runs 15 residues. The DNA for the CDR3 is TGTGCCAGCAGTTTGGGGACAGGGGGAGGAGATGGCTACACCTTC. Translation: CASSLGTGGGDGYTF.

Remarks on this clone: Other DNA sequences in the same sample also yield this CDR3. The gene calls are TRBV11-2 and TRBJ1-1; D call uncertain. The germline V and J ends were trimmed by 5 bases and 1 base, with 8 bases remaining between them. Germline assignment: CDR1 SGHAT and CDR2 FQNNGV. The CDR3 spans 13 residues. CDR3 sequence: CASSPDTNTEAFF. The CDR3 nucleotides are TGTGCCAGCAGCCCCGACACGAACACTGAAGCTTTCTTT.

The CDR3 sequence is CASSQDQLGGELFF. The CDR3 DNA follows: TGTGCCAGCAGTCAAGACCAACTAGGCGGGGAGCTGTTTTTT. This chain connects TRBV2 to TRBJ2-2, with D tentatively TRBD2 (5 bases). The CDR3 loop spans 14 amino acids. V shed 5 bases and J shed 7 bases, with 14 bases lying between them. Germline V CDR1 and CDR2: SNHLY, FYNNEI.

The chain employs TRBV7-8 and TRBJ1-3; D is possibly TRBD1 (6 bases). The CDR3 is 14 amino acids. Germline-derived CDR1 and CDR2 are SGHVS and FQNEAQ. Trimming removed 5 bases at V and 10 bases at J, with 18 bases between. The CDR3 reads CASSQGTASTTIYF. The DNA of the CDR3 is TGTGCCAGCAGCCAGGGGACGGCCTCAACGACCATATATTTT.

The genes are TRBV27 and TRBJ2-3, with D uncertain. The CDR3 has 16 amino acids. Germline lookup yields CDR1 MNHEY and CDR2 SMNVEV (reference sequence). V was pared by 0 bases and J by 1 base, with 11 bases between. The CDR3: CASSLSGMRGTDTQYF. As DNA, the CDR3 is TGTGCCAGCAGTTTATCGGGCATGAGAGGCACAGATACGCAGTATTTT.

This chain connects TRBV19 to TRBJ2-3; D possibly corresponds to TRBD1 (6 bases). The germline V gene has CDR1 LNHDA and CDR2 SQIVND (reference sequence). Deletions cut 5 bases from V and 5 bases from J, with 11 bases between. The CDR3 is 13 residues long. CDR3 region: CASSPGTQDTQYF. In nucleotides, the CDR3 is TGTGCCAGTAGTCCCGGGACACAAGATACGCAGTATTTT.

This clone was detected only a few times. The chain links TRBV6-5 to TRBJ2-7; maybe TRBD2 (6 bases). The V gene lost 4 bases and the J gene lost 3 bases, with 7 bases spanning the gap. This CDR3 comprises 12 residues. Germline V gene sequence: CDR1 MNHEY, CDR2 SVGAGI. CDR3 sequence (DNA): TGTGCCAGCAGTTCCGGGGGCTACGAGCAGTACTTC. It codes for CASSSGGYEQYF.

Concerning this clone itself: Other DNA sequences from this sample encode an identical CDR3 as well. The gene calls are TRBV14 and TRBJ2-5, with D hard to call. Trimming shortened V by 2 bases and J by 1 base, and 2 bases separated the two germline ends. Germline-derived CDR1 and CDR2 are SGHDN and FVKESK. The CDR3 loop spans 12 amino acids. The CDR3 loop is CASSQSQETQYF. CDR3 bases: TGTGCCAGCAGCCAATCCCAAGAGACCCAGTACTTC. The full variable domain, in which reference TRBV14 and TRBJ2-5 provide the parts outside the CDR3, is EAGVTQFPSHSVIEKGQTVTLRCDPISGHDNLYWYRRVMGKEIKFLLHFVKESKQDESGMPNNRFLAERTGGTYSTLKVQPAELEDSGVYFCASSQSQETQYFGPGTRLLVL.

Of note for this clone: The same CDR3 is also encoded by other DNA sequences in this sample. The genes are TRBV4-1 and TRBJ2-7; the D is unclear. The CDR3 sequence is 13 residues long. Germline assignment: CDR1 MGHRA and CDR2 YSYEKL. V shed 0 bases and J shed 2 bases, with 5 bases lying between them. The CDR3 coding sequence is TGCGCCAGCAGCCAAGAACCAGCCTACGAGCAGTACTTC. This encodes CASSQEPAYEQYF.

The V gene is TRBV11-2, the J gene TRBJ2-1; the D is unclear. Per the germline V gene, CDR1 is SGHAT and CDR2 is FQNNGV. This CDR3 spans 15 amino acids. Trimming removed 1 base from V and 0 bases from J, with 7 bases in between. The CDR3 here is CASSLGRSSYNEQFF. CDR3 nucleotide sequence: TGTGCCAGCAGCTTAGGTAGGAGCTCCTACAATGAGCAGTTCTTC.

J is TRBJ2-4 and V is TRBV4-1; D unclear. The germline V gene has CDR1 MGHRA and CDR2 YSYEKL. Trimming removed 1 base from V and 0 bases from J, with 13 bases in between. The CDR3 is 17 residues long. The DNA of the CDR3 is TGCGCCAGCAGCCAAGTAGGTCAAGGGATAGCCAAAAACATTCAGTACTTC. This translates into CASSQVGQGIAKNIQYF.

A single count supports this clone. The V and J genes are TRBV5-6 and TRBJ2-4; tentative D call: TRBD2 (6 bases). There are 16 residues in the CDR3. V shed 4 bases and J shed 1 base, with 15 bases lying between them. Looked up from germline, CDR1 is SGHDT and CDR2 is YYEEEE. This chain's CDR3 is CASSPGLKTAKNIQYF. The CDR3 DNA reads TGTGCCAGCAGCCCGGGACTTAAAACTGCCAAAAACATTCAGTACTTC. The full variable domain, with the rest looked up from reference TRBV5-6 and TRBJ2-4, is DAGVTQSPTHLIKTRGQQVTLRCSPKSGHDTVSWYQQALGQGPQFIFQYYEEEERQRGNFPDRFSGHQFPNYSSELNVNALLLGDSALYLCASSPGLKTAKNIQYFGAGTRLSVL.

The chain uses TRBV5-4 and TRBJ2-3; D gene uncertain. Germline CDR1 SGHNT, CDR2 YYREEE (reference sequence). V gave up 0 bases and J gave up 2 bases, with 10 bases separating them. The CDR3 has 15 amino acids. The CDR3 DNA reads as TGTGCCAGCAGCTTGGCGGGCAGCTTCACAGATACGCAGTATTTT. Protein product: CASSLAGSFTDTQYF.

This clone was found a few times. The CDR3: CASSDGTAGELFF. Here the CDR3 DNA reads TGTGCCAGCAGTGACGGGACCGCCGGGGAGCTGTTTTTT. The V call is TRBV6-1, the J call TRBJ2-2, with D perhaps matching TRBD1 or TRBD2 (5 bases each). The germline V gene has CDR1 MNHNS and CDR2 SASEGT. The CDR3 contains 13 residues. V was trimmed by 3 bases and J by 6 bases, leaving 8 bases between them.

J is TRBJ2-7 and V is TRBV7-2; tentative D call: TRBD1 (5 bases). Trimming left V 1 base short and J 2 bases short, with 15 bases between. CDR1 and CDR2 from the germline V gene are SGHTA and FQGNSA. The CDR3 loop spans 16 amino acids. DNA for the CDR3: TGTGCCAGCAGCTTAGTAGGAACAGGCTTTACCTACGAGCAGTACTTC. This encodes CASSLVGTGFTYEQYF.

This sequence joins TRBV19 and TRBJ1-6; D gene uncertain. Per germline, CDR1 LNHDA and CDR2 SQIVND (reference sequence). The length of the CDR3 is 20 residues. V lost 1 base, J lost 0 bases, and 19 bases lay in between. In DNA, the CDR3 is TGTGCCAGTAGTATAGGATCGGGTGCACCAAGGAGCTCCTATAATTCACCCCTCCACTTT. It encodes CASSIGSGAPRSSYNSPLHF.

V is TRBV19 and J is TRBJ1-1; D might be TRBD1 (6 bases). Germline CDR1 and CDR2: LNHDA and SQIVND (reference sequence). The CDR3 loop spans 14 amino acids. The V end lost 4 bases, the J end lost 3 bases, and 12 bases lay between the germline ends. CDR3 in DNA: TGTGCCAGTAGTAACGACAGGAGGGACACTGAAGCTTTCTTT. Amino acid sequence: CASSNDRRDTEAFF.

With respect to this clone: Other DNA sequences in this specimen translate into the identical CDR3. The gene calls are TRBV19 and TRBJ1-6; D unclear. The CDR3 covers 13 residues. Germline-derived CDR1 and CDR2 are LNHDA and SQIVND (reference sequence). V was cut by 9 bases and J by 0 bases, with 6 bases left in between. The CDR3 sequence: CASRRSYNSPLHF. CDR3 DNA: TGTGCCAGCCGTCGCTCCTATAATTCACCCCTCCACTTT.

The chain couples TRBV7-2 to TRBJ1-4, with D perhaps TRBD1 (6 bases). Trimming stripped 5 bases from V and 0 bases from J, with 16 bases between. The germline V gene encodes CDR1 SGHTA and CDR2 FQGNSA. The CDR3 runs to 17 residues. As DNA, the CDR3 is TGTGCCAGCAGCCACTCAATGGGGGGCCCAACTAATGAAAAACTGTTTTTT. Encoded protein: CASSHSMGGPTNEKLFF.

V is TRBV10-1 and J is TRBJ2-1; a possible D gene is TRBD2 (5 bases). Trimming shortened V by 0 bases and J by 0 bases, and 9 bases separated the two germline ends. The V gene's germline CDR1 is WNHNN and CDR2 SYGVQD (reference sequence). The CDR3 sequence is 16 residues long. The CDR3 protein is CASSESLGSSYNEQFF. CDR3 nucleotides: TGCGCCAGCAGTGAGTCGCTGGGGAGCTCCTACAATGAGCAGTTCTTC.

The chain joins TRBV19 to TRBJ1-5; TRBD1 matches at 7 bases. The CDR3 totals 17 residues. Trimming at V came to 3 bases and at J to 2 bases, leaving 10 bases not matched to a gene. Germline CDR1 LNHDA, CDR2 SQIVND (reference sequence). The CDR3 DNA reads TGTGCCAGTAGTATGGGACAGCAATATTTAGGCAATCAGCCCCAGCATTTT. Translated: CASSMGQQYLGNQPQHF.

This chain links TRBV7-2 with TRBJ1-1, with 8 bases matching TRBD1. Trimming took 5 bases from V and 4 from J; bases not matched to a gene: 6. The CDR3 consists of 14 residues. The germline CDR1 and CDR2 sequences are SGHTA and FQGNSA. The CDR3 DNA is TGTGCCAGCAGCCTCAGGACAGGGAGCACTGAAGCTTTCTTT. It specifies CASSLRTGSTEAFF.